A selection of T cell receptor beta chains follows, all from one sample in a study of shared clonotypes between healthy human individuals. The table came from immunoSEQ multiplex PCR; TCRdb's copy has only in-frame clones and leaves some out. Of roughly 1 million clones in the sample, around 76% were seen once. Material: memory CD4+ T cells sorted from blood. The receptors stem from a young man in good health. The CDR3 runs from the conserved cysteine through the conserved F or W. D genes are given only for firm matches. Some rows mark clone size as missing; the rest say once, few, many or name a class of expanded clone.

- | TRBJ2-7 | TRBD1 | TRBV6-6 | TGTGCCAGCAGTTACTTTGGACAGGGGGCTTACGAGCAGTACTTC | CASSYFGQGAYEQYF
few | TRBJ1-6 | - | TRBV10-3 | TGTGCCATCAGTGAAAGGGGGGCCGATTCACCCCTCCACTTT | CAISERGADSPLHF
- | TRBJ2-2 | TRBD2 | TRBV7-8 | TGTGCCAGCAGCTTCGGAGGAGCGGGGCCCACCGGGGAGCTGTTTTTT | CASSFGGAGPTGELFF
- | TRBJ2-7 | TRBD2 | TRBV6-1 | TGTGCCAGCACGACTAGCGCCTACGAGCAGTACTTC | CASTTSAYEQYF
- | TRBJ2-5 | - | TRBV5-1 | TGCGCCAGCAGCTCCCCTCCGGACAGTTTTTCTTCCCAAGAGACCCAGTACTTC | CASSSPPDSFSSQETQYF
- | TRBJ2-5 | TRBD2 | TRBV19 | TGTGCCAGTAGTCCACTAGCGGGAGAGACCCAGTACTTC | CASSPLAGETQYF
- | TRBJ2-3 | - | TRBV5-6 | TGTGCCAGCAGCTTTGGTTCCAGACCGGGGGCAATGACAGATACGCAGTATTTT | CASSFGSRPGAMTDTQYF
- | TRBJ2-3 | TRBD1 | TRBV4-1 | TGCGCCAGCAGGCAGGACACAGGGGGCACACGGGATACGCAGTATTTT | CASRQDTGGTRDTQYF
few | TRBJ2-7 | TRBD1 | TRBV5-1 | TGCGCCAGCAGCTTCTGGACAGGGTATGAGCAGTACTTC | CASSFWTGYEQYF
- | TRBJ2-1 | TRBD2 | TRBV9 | TGTGCCAGTCAAGCAGCGGGGAGCTCCTACAATGAGCAGTTCTTC | CASQAAGSSYNEQFF
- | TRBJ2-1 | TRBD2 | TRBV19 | TGTGCCAGTAGTATGGACGGGAGGACCTACAATGAGCAGTTCTTC | CASSMDGRTYNEQFF
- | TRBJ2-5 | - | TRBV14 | TGTGCCAGCAGCCAAGATCTTTTCGGGACCCAGTACTTC | CASSQDLFGTQYF
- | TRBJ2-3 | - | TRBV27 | TGTGCCAGCATGTTAAGGCAGCTAAGCACAGATACGCAGTATTTT | CASMLRQLSTDTQYF
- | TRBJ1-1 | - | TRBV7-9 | TGTGCCAGCAGCTTAGAGGGACACCCTGAAGCTTTCTTT | CASSLEGHPEAFF
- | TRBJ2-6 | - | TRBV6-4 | TGTGCCAGCAGTGAACGCGGGGACTCTGGGGCCAACGTCCTGACTTTC | CASSERGDSGANVLTF
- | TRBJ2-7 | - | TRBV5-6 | TGTGCCAGCAGCTACGCGGACAACTACGAGCAGTACTTC | CASSYADNYEQYF
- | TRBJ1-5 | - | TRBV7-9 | TGTGCCAGCAGCTTAGAGTACGAAGGAGGCAATCAGCCCCAGCATTTT | CASSLEYEGGNQPQHF
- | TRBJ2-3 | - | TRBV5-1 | TGCGCCAGCAGGGACTGGGCAGATACGCAGTATTTT | CASRDWADTQYF
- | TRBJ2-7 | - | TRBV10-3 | TGTGCCATCACCAAGACAGGAAACTACGAGCAGTACTTC | CAITKTGNYEQYF
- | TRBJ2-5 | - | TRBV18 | TGTGCCAGCTCACCCCGGACGGACCAAGAGACCCAGTACTTC | CASSPRTDQETQYF
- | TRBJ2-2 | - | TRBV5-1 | TGCGCCAGCAGCTTGCAGTTCCGGGGCGGGGAGCTGTTTTTT | CASSLQFRGGELFF
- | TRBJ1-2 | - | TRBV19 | TGTGCCAGTACCGTGGGGGCTAACTATGGCTACACCTTC | CASTVGANYGYTF
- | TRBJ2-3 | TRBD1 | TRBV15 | TGTGCCACCAGCAGCCGGACAGGGGGGACAGATACGCAGTATTTT | CATSSRTGGTDTQYF
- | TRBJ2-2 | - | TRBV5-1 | TGCGCCAGCAGCCCCGGGAAGGCGGGCACCGGGGAGCTGTTTTTT | CASSPGKAGTGELFF
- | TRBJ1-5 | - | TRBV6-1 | TGTGCCAGCAGTGAACAGGGTGGCAATCAGCCCCAGCATTTT | CASSEQGGNQPQHF
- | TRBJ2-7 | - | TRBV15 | TGTGCCACCAGCAGAGATTGGAGGGCAGGGGACTACGAGCAGTACTTC | CATSRDWRAGDYEQYF
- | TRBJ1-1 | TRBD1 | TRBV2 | TGTGCCAGCAGTTATACAGGGGGGGACACTGAAGCTTTCTTT | CASSYTGGDTEAFF
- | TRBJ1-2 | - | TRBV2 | TGTGCCAGCGGAGGTACACAGGGAAGTCTTAGGTATGGCTACACCTTC | CASGGTQGSLRYGYTF
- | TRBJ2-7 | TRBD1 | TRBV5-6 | TGTGCCAGCAGCTTCTGGACAGGGGGCTTATCCGAGCAGTACTTC | CASSFWTGGLSEQYF
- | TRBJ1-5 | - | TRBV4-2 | TGTGCCAGCAGCCAAGATTTCGCAGGGTCTCAGCCCCAGCATTTT | CASSQDFAGSQPQHF
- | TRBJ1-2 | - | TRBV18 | TGTGCCAGCTCACCTTCCAGGGATACCTATGGCTACACCTTC | CASSPSRDTYGYTF
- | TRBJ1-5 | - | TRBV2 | TGTGCCAGCAGTGGGGACCGAGGCAATCAGCCCCAGCATTTT | CASSGDRGNQPQHF
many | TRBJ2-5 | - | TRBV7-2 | TGTGCCAGCAGCTCAGGGTGGGAGACCCAGTACTTC | CASSSGWETQYF
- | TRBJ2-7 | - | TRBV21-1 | TGTGCCAGCAGCAAACTGGCCAGGGGGGGTGCGGAGGCGGCCCCGAGGCACGAGCAGTACTTC | CASSKLARGGAEAAPRHEQYF
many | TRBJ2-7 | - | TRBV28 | TGTGCCAGCAGCCCGAGGCGGGCCTCATACGAGCAGTACTTC | CASSPRRASYEQYF
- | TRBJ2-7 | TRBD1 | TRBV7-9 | TGTGCCAGCAGCTTAGCGGGGACAGGGTACGAGCAGTACTTC | CASSLAGTGYEQYF
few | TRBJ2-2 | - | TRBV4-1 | TGCGCCAGCAGCCTCCGAGTGGTAGGGCCGAACACCGGGGAGCTGTTTTTT | CASSLRVVGPNTGELFF
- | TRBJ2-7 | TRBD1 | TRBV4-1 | TGCGCCAGCAGCCCCACGGCGGCAGGGGGCTATTACGAGCAGTACTTC | CASSPTAAGGYYEQYF
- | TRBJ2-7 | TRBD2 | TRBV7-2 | TGTGCCAGCAGTTATGGCCCAACTAGCGGACCCTACGAGCAGTACTTC | CASSYGPTSGPYEQYF
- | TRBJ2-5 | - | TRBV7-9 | TGTGCCAGCAGCTTAGTACAAGAGACCCAGTACTTC | CASSLVQETQYF
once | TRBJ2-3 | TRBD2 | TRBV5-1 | TGCGCCAGCAGCCCCGGACTAGCGGGGGGGCGAACAGATACGCAGTATTTT | CASSPGLAGGRTDTQYF